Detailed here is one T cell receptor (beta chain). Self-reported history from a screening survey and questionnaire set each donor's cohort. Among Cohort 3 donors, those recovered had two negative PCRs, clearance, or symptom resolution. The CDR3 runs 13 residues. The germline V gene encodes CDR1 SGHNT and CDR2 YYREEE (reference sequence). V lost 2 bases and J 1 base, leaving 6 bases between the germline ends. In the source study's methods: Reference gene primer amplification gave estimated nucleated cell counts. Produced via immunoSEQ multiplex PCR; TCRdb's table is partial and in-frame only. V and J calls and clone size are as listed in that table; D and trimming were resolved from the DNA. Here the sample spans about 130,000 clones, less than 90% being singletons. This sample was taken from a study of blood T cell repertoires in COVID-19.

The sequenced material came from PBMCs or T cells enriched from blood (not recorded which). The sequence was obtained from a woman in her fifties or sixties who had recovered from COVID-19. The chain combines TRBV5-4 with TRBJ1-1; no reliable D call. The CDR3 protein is CASSFRGNTEAFF. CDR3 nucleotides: TGTGCCAGCAGCTTCCGGGGGAACACTGAAGCTTTCTTT.